The clone carrying this T cell receptor (beta chain) was detected a few times. No antigen is known for it. This entry belongs to a study of cytomegalovirus exposure and HLA in healthy donors. Study results and limitations: Cytomegalovirus-associated TCR beta chains were listed, numbering some 150. According to a later analysis, most TCR beta chains associated with CMV appeared HLA-restricted. Most TCR beta V segments were productive about 87% or about 30% of the time in an earlier analysis. TCR beta V- and J-gene trimming was later associated with a missense DCLRE1C variant.

Looked up from germline, CDR1 is SGHRS and CDR2 is YFSETQ. J was trimmed by 0 bases and V by 0 bases; bases with no gene match: 2. The CDR3 runs to 16 residues. A multiplex PCR was run with 60 Vbeta primers and 13 Jbeta primers. The protocol was immunoSEQ multiplex PCR, while the TCRdb copy is restricted to in-frame clones and leaves out a portion. The data hold about 130,000 clones, with roughly 18% observed a single time. The TCR sequence derives from a female donor in good health and CMV-seropositive. This chain joins TRBV5-1 and TRBJ1-3, with TRBD1 matching 8 bases. The sequenced sample was PBMCs. The CDR3 reads CASSLAGQDSGNTIYF. The CDR3 DNA reads TGCGCCAGCAGCTTGGCGGGACAGGACTCTGGAAACACCATATATTTT.